The clone carrying this T cell receptor (beta chain) has a count of ten or more. No antigen is known for it. The data stem from a study of T-cell reconstitution after alpha-beta-depleted transplantation in children. Study-level findings and limits: Newly generated T cells supplied most T-cell counts and diversity one year post-transplant.

Library preparation (for TCRbeta) was performed with unique molecular identifiers. MiXCR, applied by TCRdb to the PCR reads, yields one record per CDR3 protein. The sample yields about 290,000 distinct CDR3 sequences, about 9.5% seen once. The trim removed 5 bases at V and 7 bases at J, leaving 4 bases unmatched. Germline V gene data show CDR1 as SGHAT and CDR2 as FQNNGV. The CDR3 is 12 amino acids. The source is a boy in the first two years of life with acute myeloid leukemia, due to receive a stem cell transplant. The chain couples TRBV11-2 to TRBJ2-7, with 8 positions matching TRBD1. The sample here was PBMCs, taken before TCRalphabeta/CD19-depleted stem cell transplant. DNA of the CDR3: TGTGCCAGCAGCATCTGGACAGGGGAGCAGTACTTC. Translating it yields CASSIWTGEQYF.